Listed below are T cell receptor beta chains from one sample, sequenced in a study of regulatory T cells in long-lasting Graves disease. TCRdb re-called the multiplex PCR reads through MiXCR, storing one row per CDR3 protein. This sample has about 420,000 distinct CDR3 sequences, with around 15% found just once. Another study also made use of these data, one on T cells in Graves' hyperthyroidism and ophthalmopathy.

The material was peripheral blood mononuclear cells (PBMCs), obtained at new diagnosis, from a patient treated with antithyroid drugs. The receptor source for this set is a woman aged 18 to 35 with Graves disease. CDR3s include the opening cysteine and the closing phenylalanine or tryptophan. The order of the fields is D gene, V gene, clone size, J gene, CDR3 DNA, CDR3 protein. D genes are given only for firm matches. Not all rows give a size; the values are once, few, many and, for expanded clones, a class.

D: TRBD2
V: TRBV30
size: many
J: TRBJ2-5
DNA: TGTGCCTGGACTAGCGGGGAAGAGACCCAGTACTTC
CDR3: CAWTSGEETQYF

D: NA
V: TRBV20-1
size: NA
J: TRBJ2-3
DNA: TGCAGTGCTAGATTCGGGGGCGCAGATACGCAGTATTTT
CDR3: CSARFGGADTQYF

D: TRBD1
V: TRBV27
size: few
J: TRBJ2-2
DNA: TGTGCCAGCAGTTTATCAATAGCGACAGGGGGCTCGGGGGAGCTGTTTTTT
CDR3: CASSLSIATGGSGELFF

D: TRBD2
V: TRBV6-1
size: few
J: TRBJ2-5
DNA: TGTGCCAGCAGCAACCGAGCGGGAGTGTACCAAGAGACCCAGTACTTC
CDR3: CASSNRAGVYQETQYF

D: NA
V: TRBV28
size: few
J: TRBJ2-4
DNA: TGTGCCAGCAGTTTAGCGGGACTTAAGAATCTAGCCAAAAACATTCAGTACTTC
CDR3: CASSLAGLKNLAKNIQYF

D: NA
V: TRBV19
size: NA
J: TRBJ2-6
DNA: TGTGCCAGTAGCCAATGGGGGGCCAACTCTGGGGCCAACGTCCTGACTTTC
CDR3: CASSQWGANSGANVLTF

D: NA
V: TRBV6-5
size: NA
J: TRBJ2-7
DNA: TGTGCCAGCAGTTACGCCGCAGGGGCTTCCTACGAGCAGTACTTC
CDR3: CASSYAAGASYEQYF

D: TRBD1
V: TRBV5-1
size: NA
J: TRBJ1-2
DNA: TGCGCCAGCAGCACTACAGGGGTGGTTAACTATGGCTACACCTTC
CDR3: CASSTTGVVNYGYTF

D: TRBD1
V: TRBV3-1
size: many
J: TRBJ1-1
DNA: TGTGCCAGCCAGGGACAGGGGGGTCCTGAAGCTTTCTTT
CDR3: CASQGQGGPEAFF

D: NA
V: TRBV12-3/TRBV12-4
size: NA
J: TRBJ1-5
DNA: TGTGCCAGCAGTACTAGACGAGGGAATCAGCCCCAGCATTTT
CDR3: CASSTRRGNQPQHF

D: TRBD1
V: TRBV2
size: many
J: TRBJ2-7
DNA: TGTGCCAGCAGTGAAACACCGGGACAGGGTGTCGAGCAGTACTTC
CDR3: CASSETPGQGVEQYF

D: NA
V: TRBV6-1
size: many
J: TRBJ1-5
DNA: TGTGCCAGCAGGAGGGCAGGGCAGCCCCAGCATTTT
CDR3: CASRRAGQPQHF

D: NA
V: TRBV18
size: many
J: TRBJ2-2
DNA: TGTGCCAGCTCAAGTGCAGGGATCGACACCGGGGAGCTGTTTTTT
CDR3: CASSSAGIDTGELFF

D: TRBD2
V: TRBV6-9
size: NA
J: TRBJ2-2
DNA: TGTGCCAGCAGTTGGTTTGGGACTAGCGGGTACGACACCGGGGAGCTGTTTTTT
CDR3: CASSWFGTSGYDTGELFF

D: NA
V: TRBV4-1
size: few
J: TRBJ1-1
DNA: TGCGCCAGCAGCCGTCAGATACTGAACACTGAAGCTTTCTTT
CDR3: CASSRQILNTEAFF

D: NA
V: TRBV30
size: many
J: TRBJ2-7
DNA: TGTGCCTGGAGTGAAGAATGGGGACGGGACTACGAGCAGTACTTC
CDR3: CAWSEEWGRDYEQYF

D: NA
V: TRBV6-1
size: few
J: TRBJ2-1
DNA: TGTGCCAGCAGCCGTAGGACAGACAATGAGCAGTTCTTC
CDR3: CASSRRTDNEQFF

D: TRBD2
V: TRBV7-9
size: few
J: TRBJ2-3
DNA: TGTGCCGGTAAGCGGGAGGGCCGCACAGATACGCAGTATTTT
CDR3: CAGKREGRTDTQYF

D: NA
V: TRBV27
size: many
J: TRBJ1-1
DNA: TGTGCCAGCAGTTTATCGCGGGGGGGTACTGAAGCTTTCTTT
CDR3: CASSLSRGGTEAFF

D: NA
V: TRBV7-2
size: NA
J: TRBJ1-1
DNA: TGTGCCAGCAGCATAGGGGGTGTTACTGAAGCTTTCTTT
CDR3: CASSIGGVTEAFF

D: NA
V: TRBV28
size: many
J: TRBJ1-5
DNA: TGTGCCAGCACCCCTGGGTGGTGGAGGAATAGCAATCAGCCCCAGCATTTT
CDR3: CASTPGWWRNSNQPQHF

D: TRBD2
V: TRBV14
size: many
J: TRBJ2-1
DNA: TGTGCCAGCAGCCAAGACCCCGGACTAGATGAGCAGTTCTTC
CDR3: CASSQDPGLDEQFF

D: TRBD1
V: TRBV5-5
size: NA
J: TRBJ2-2
DNA: TGTGCCAGTAGTATCCAGACAGGGTCCGGGGAGCTGTTTTTT
CDR3: CASSIQTGSGELFF

D: TRBD1
V: TRBV20-1
size: few
J: TRBJ2-3
DNA: TGCAGTGCTAGCGGACAGGGGAGGACAGATACGCAGTATTTT
CDR3: CSASGQGRTDTQYF

D: NA
V: TRBV19
size: few
J: TRBJ1-5
DNA: TGTGCCAGTAGTATCCGGGGACCTGACATCTTTTTGAGCAATCAGCCCCAGCATTTT
CDR3: CASSIRGPDIFLSNQPQHF

D: TRBD2
V: TRBV20-1
size: NA
J: TRBJ2-1
DNA: TGCAGTGCTAAAGATTATTCCACAACTAGCGGGAGAAGCACCTACAATGAGCAGTTCTTC
CDR3: CSAKDYSTTSGRSTYNEQFF

D: NA
V: TRBV12-3/TRBV12-4
size: many
J: TRBJ2-3
DNA: TGTGCCAGCCTTCTAGGGAGCACAGATACGCAGTATTTT
CDR3: CASLLGSTDTQYF

D: NA
V: TRBV4-3
size: NA
J: TRBJ2-2
DNA: TGCGCCAGCAGCCAAGATCCGGGCGGGGAGCTGTTTTTT
CDR3: CASSQDPGGELFF

D: NA
V: TRBV12-3/TRBV12-4
size: many
J: TRBJ2-2
DNA: TGTGCCAGCAGTTTCGGGGTCATAGCGACCGGGGAGCTGTTTTTT
CDR3: CASSFGVIATGELFF

D: NA
V: TRBV20-1
size: NA
J: TRBJ2-4
DNA: TGCAGTGCTGAAAAGCGACAAGGGGAATTAGCCAAAAACATTCAGTACTTC
CDR3: CSAEKRQGELAKNIQYF

D: NA
V: TRBV2
size: many
J: TRBJ2-3
DNA: TGTGCCAGCAGTGGGGAGGAGACGTCCTATACGCAGTATTTT
CDR3: CASSGEETSYTQYF

D: NA
V: TRBV27
size: many
J: TRBJ2-1
DNA: TGTGCCAGCAGTTTAATAGGCGGATTAGGGGTTAATGAGCAGTTCTTC
CDR3: CASSLIGGLGVNEQFF

D: TRBD2
V: TRBV20-1
size: many
J: TRBJ2-7
DNA: TGCAGTGCTTTGTCGCCTAGCGGGGTCTACGAGCAGTACTTC
CDR3: CSALSPSGVYEQYF

D: NA
V: TRBV5-1
size: NA
J: TRBJ1-1
DNA: TGCGCCAGCAGCCCGGGGGAACCCCCAACTGAAGCTTTCTTT
CDR3: CASSPGEPPTEAFF

D: NA
V: TRBV28
size: few
J: TRBJ2-6
DNA: TGTGCCAGCAGTTTACGGGGCTCTGGGGCCAACGTCCCGACTTTC
CDR3: CASSLRGSGANVPTF

D: NA
V: TRBV6-2/TRBV6-3
size: few
J: TRBJ1-1
DNA: TGTGCCAGCAGTTACCTGACAGGGAACACTGAAGCTTTCTTT
CDR3: CASSYLTGNTEAFF

D: TRBD2
V: TRBV20-1
size: many
J: TRBJ2-7
DNA: TGCAGTGCTAGAGCGACTAGCGGGAGAGTTGGGGAGCAGTACTTC
CDR3: CSARATSGRVGEQYF

D: NA
V: TRBV28
size: many
J: TRBJ2-7
DNA: TGTGCCAGCAGTTTAGGGCAGACTACCTTGAGCTCCTACGAGCAGTACTTC
CDR3: CASSLGQTTLSSYEQYF

D: NA
V: TRBV24-1
size: few
J: TRBJ2-6
DNA: TGTGCCACCAGTGAACGGGGACATACTGGGGCCAACGTCCTGACTTTC
CDR3: CATSERGHTGANVLTF

D: TRBD1
V: TRBV28
size: few
J: TRBJ1-5
DNA: TGTGCCAGCAGGAGGACAGGGGGCTTGGGCAATCAGCCCCAGCATTTT
CDR3: CASRRTGGLGNQPQHF

D: TRBD1
V: TRBV20-1
size: many
J: TRBJ2-5
DNA: TGCAGTGCTCGGAGGACAGGGACAATGAGGGAGACCCAGTACTTC
CDR3: CSARRTGTMRETQYF

D: NA
V: TRBV29-1
size: many
J: TRBJ2-7
DNA: TGCAGCGTTGATATCTCCTACGAGCAGTACTTC
CDR3: CSVDISYEQYF

D: TRBD1
V: TRBV28
size: few
J: TRBJ2-1
DNA: TGTGCCAGCAGGGGAGCCGGACAGGGGGCTAATGAGCAGTTCTTC
CDR3: CASRGAGQGANEQFF

D: TRBD2
V: TRBV7-9
size: once
J: TRBJ2-2
DNA: TGTGCCAGCAGCTTAGATACCGGGAGGGGCACCGGGGAGCTGTTTTTT
CDR3: CASSLDTGRGTGELFF

D: NA
V: TRBV6-5
size: many
J: TRBJ1-1
DNA: TGTGCCAGCAGTTACTCAGGACAGACTAACACTGAAGCTTTCTTT
CDR3: CASSYSGQTNTEAFF

D: NA
V: TRBV30
size: few
J: TRBJ1-5
DNA: TGTGCCTGGAGTGTGGGGGCTCAGCCCCAGCATTTT
CDR3: CAWSVGAQPQHF

D: NA
V: TRBV6-2/TRBV6-3
size: NA
J: TRBJ2-7
DNA: TGTGCCAGCAGTTACGTGCTCAAAGCAGGCTCCTACGAGCAGTACTTC
CDR3: CASSYVLKAGSYEQYF

D: NA
V: TRBV7-9
size: NA
J: TRBJ2-2
DNA: TGTGCCAGCAGCCCCGGATCTTGGGAGCTGTTTTTT
CDR3: CASSPGSWELFF

D: TRBD1
V: TRBV18
size: NA
J: TRBJ2-1
DNA: TGTGCCAGCTCACCACGTCCCGGGACAGGGGATGAGCAGTTCTTC
CDR3: CASSPRPGTGDEQFF

D: NA
V: TRBV2
size: NA
J: TRBJ1-4
DNA: TGTGCCAGCAGCTCCGGGGGTGAAAAACTGTTTTTT
CDR3: CASSSGGEKLFF

D: TRBD1
V: TRBV6-2/TRBV6-3
size: NA
J: TRBJ2-7
DNA: TGTGCCAGCAGACCTGGACAGGGGGCTGCCTACGAGCAGTACTTC
CDR3: CASRPGQGAAYEQYF

D: NA
V: TRBV6-1
size: NA
J: TRBJ2-1
DNA: TGTGCCAGCAATGCCATCCCTAGCTACAATGAGCAGTTCTTC
CDR3: CASNAIPSYNEQFF

D: NA
V: TRBV5-4
size: few
J: TRBJ1-3
DNA: TGTGCCAGCAGCCTCCCTCCTGGAAACACCATATATTTT
CDR3: CASSLPPGNTIYF

D: NA
V: TRBV10-3
size: few
J: TRBJ1-5
DNA: TGTGCCATTGCTGAGTATAGCAATCAGCCCCAGCATTTT
CDR3: CAIAEYSNQPQHF

D: TRBD2
V: TRBV5-1
size: many
J: TRBJ2-7
DNA: TGCGCCAGCAGACCGACTAGCGGAACCTACGAGCAGTACTTC
CDR3: CASRPTSGTYEQYF

D: TRBD2
V: TRBV27
size: many
J: TRBJ2-1
DNA: TGTGCCAGCAGTTTAGAACTCTGGGGACAGGGGGGGACTAGCGGGAGTATTGAGCAGTTCTTC
CDR3: CASSLELWGQGGTSGSIEQFF

D: NA
V: TRBV20-1
size: NA
J: TRBJ2-3
DNA: TGCAGTGCTCAAGCGGGCCACACAGATACGCAGTATTTT
CDR3: CSAQAGHTDTQYF

D: NA
V: TRBV6-2/TRBV6-3
size: NA
J: TRBJ1-1
DNA: TGTGCCACGAGGCCAGGGAACACTGAAGCTTTCTTT
CDR3: CATRPGNTEAFF

D: NA
V: TRBV15
size: many
J: TRBJ2-3
DNA: TGTGCCACCAGCAGAGCAGGGGCAGGGGAAGATACGCAGTATTTT
CDR3: CATSRAGAGEDTQYF